This note documents a single TCR beta chain sequence. Its antigen is currently unknown. The CDR3 length is 15 residues. Looked up from germline, CDR1 is LNHDA and CDR2 is SQIVND (reference sequence). The V end lost 8 bases, the J end lost 0 bases, and 13 bases lay between the germline ends. This entry belongs to a study of OX40 agonist ivuxolimab in advanced cancers. Findings of the study overall: On average, CD8+ T cells showed a greater number of expanded clones than CD4+. The study observed clonal expansion of CD4+ and CD8+ blood T cells by week 6 at 0.1 to 3.0 mg/kg.

Blood was sampled at baseline, cycle 4 day 1, and cycle 7 day 1. Measured with immunoSEQ multiplex PCR; TCRdb has only the in-frame clones, and not every one. The repertoire consists of tens of thousands of clones, with 89% occurring once and the leading ten covering about 0.2%. The clonotype originates from an adult with an advanced solid tumor such as melanoma, head and neck, liver or kidney cancer. The sample consisted of CD4+ or CD8+ T cells sorted from blood, taken in a trial of the OX40 agonist ivuxolimab. V is TRBV19 and J is TRBJ2-2; D unclear. In DNA form, the CDR3 reads TGTGCCAGTCATCCGGTTAGTACGAACACCGGGGAGCTGTTTTTT. Its translation: CASHPVSTNTGELFF.